These T cell receptor beta chains were read from a single sample in a study of blood T cells in healthy people across ages. TCRdb fed the 5' RACE reads into MiXCR, producing one record per CDR3 protein. Among hundreds of thousands of distinct CDR3 sequences listed, 20% to 30% were seen once. The data were also submitted as part of a second study, on T cells of mothers and their children.

The sample was blood. Every receptor here comes from a boy aged 10-17 years in good health. CDR3s include the opening cysteine and the closing phenylalanine or tryptophan. A D gene is named only where the DNA matches it firmly. Clone size is not always given. Where it is, it says once, few, many or a class for expanded clones.

cdr3_length clone_size d_call j_call v_call cdr3_nt cdr3_aa
15 once . TRBJ2-7 TRBV7-9 TGTGCCAGCAGCTTACTCGGGGCAACACCCTACGAGCAGTACTTC CASSLLGATPYEQYF
11 . . TRBJ2-5 TRBV28 TGTGCCAGCAGCTTTCAGGGGACCCAGTACTTC CASSFQGTQYF
15 . . TRBJ1-4 TRBV28 TGTGCCAGCAGTTTAACGGGGTTGGGTAATGAAAAACTGTTTTTT CASSLTGLGNEKLFF
16 . . TRBJ1-2 TRBV7-8 TGTGCCAGCAGCGTCTCGCAGGGAGGTTTTGACTATGGCTACACCTTC CASSVSQGGFDYGYTF
14 once TRBD1 TRBJ2-5 TRBV9 TGTGCCAGCAGCGGACACAGGGGTCAAGAGACCCAGTACTTC CASSGHRGQETQYF
19 . TRBD1 TRBJ2-5 TRBV4-1 TGCGCCAGCAGCCGCCCCAAGACAGGGGGCGATGGGTACCAAGAGACCCAGTACTTC CASSRPKTGGDGYQETQYF
19 . TRBD2 TRBJ2-3 TRBV12-3/TRBV12-4 TGTGCCAGCAGTTTTATAGTGTTGGGCGGGGGGTATAGCACAGATACGCAGTATTTT CASSFIVLGGGYSTDTQYF
16 few TRBD2 TRBJ2-3 TRBV4-3 TGCGCCAGCAGCCAAGATCTAGCGGGGGGGCGAGATACGCAGTATTTT CASSQDLAGGRDTQYF
13 . . TRBJ2-4 TRBV29-1 TGCAGCGTTTTACAGCCATCCAAAAACATTCAGTACTTC CSVLQPSKNIQYF
14 . . TRBJ1-1 TRBV20-1 TGCAGTGCTAGATCCGGGACGGTGAACACTGAAGCTTTCTTT CSARSGTVNTEAFF
13 . TRBD2 TRBJ2-1 TRBV12-3/TRBV12-4 TGTGCCAGCAGGACTAGCGACTACGGTGAGCAGTTCTTC CASRTSDYGEQFF
15 . TRBD1 TRBJ2-3 TRBV7-2 TGTGCCAGCAGCTTTCAGGGGGCGGTGGTAGATACGCAGTATTTT CASSFQGAVVDTQYF
15 few TRBD2 TRBJ2-1 TRBV15 TGTGCCACCAGCAGAGATGCGGGGGGGTACAATGAGCAGTTCTTC CATSRDAGGYNEQFF
18 . . TRBJ2-7 TRBV28 TGTGCCAGCACCGGTTTATCGAAGACCGGGTCAGGGTCCTACGAGCAGTACTTC CASTGLSKTGSGSYEQYF
14 few . TRBJ2-7 TRBV27 TGTGCCAGCAAGTTGGTTCGGAGGAGCTACGAGCAGTACTTC CASKLVRRSYEQYF
14 . . TRBJ1-5 TRBV11-2 TGTGCCAGCAGCTTAGGGGGCTGGGGACAGCCCCAGCATTTT CASSLGGWGQPQHF
13 few . TRBJ2-7 TRBV20-1 TGCAGTGCTAGAGATGCAGACACCTACGAGCAGTACTTC CSARDADTYEQYF
15 . TRBD2 TRBJ2-7 TRBV28 TGTGCCAGCACTCTTAGCGGGGGGAGATCCTACGAGCAGTACTTC CASTLSGGRSYEQYF
16 few . TRBJ2-1 TRBV14 TGTGCCAGCAGCCAAGACAGGGCCCGCTCCTACAATGAGCAGTTCTTC CASSQDRARSYNEQFF
15 few TRBD1 TRBJ2-1 TRBV12-3/TRBV12-4 TGTGCCAGCAGTCCCCGGGGGACAGGGGACAATGAGCAGTTCTTC CASSPRGTGDNEQFF
12 . . TRBJ1-1 TRBV7-8 TGTGCCAGCAGAAGGGAGGGGACTGAAGCTTTCTTT CASRREGTEAFF
16 . . TRBJ2-7 TRBV27 TGTGCCAGCAGTCTCCGGTGGGACACCGTGGAGTACGAGCAGTACTTC CASSLRWDTVEYEQYF
14 . TRBD2 TRBJ2-7 TRBV6-5 TGTGCCAGCAAAAGGACTAGCGGGAACTACGAGCAGTACTTC CASKRTSGNYEQYF
15 few . TRBJ1-2 TRBV4-1 TGCGCCAGCAGCTCGTCCGACAGGTCTGGCTATGGCTACACCTTC CASSSSDRSGYGYTF
15 few . TRBJ2-5 TRBV7-2 TGTGCCAGCAGCTTAGGAGGGTGGTTCCAAGAGACCCAGTACTTC CASSLGGWFQETQYF
13 few . TRBJ2-1 TRBV11-2 TGTGCCAGCTTGGTTGGAGGGGCCAATGAGCAGTTCTTC CASLVGGANEQFF
16 few TRBD1 TRBJ2-7 TRBV5-1 TGCGCCAGCAGCTTAGTGGGGACAGCAAGTTCCTACGAGCAGTACTTC CASSLVGTASSYEQYF
13 . . TRBJ2-1 TRBV12-3/TRBV12-4 TGTGCCAGCACGGTCTCCCCGTACGATGAGCAGTTCTTC CASTVSPYDEQFF
14 . . TRBJ1-2 TRBV4-3 TGCGCCAGCAGCCAAGATCGGTCTAACTATGGCTACACCTTC CASSQDRSNYGYTF
15 . TRBD2 TRBJ2-7 TRBV13 TGTGCCAGCAGCGTGCTAGCGGGGGGCATCTACGAGCAGTACTTC CASSVLAGGIYEQYF
18 few . TRBJ2-5 TRBV7-6 TGTGCCAGCAGCTTATGGGGCGGGGGCCCCTTTAACCAAGAGACCCAGTACTTC CASSLWGGGPFNQETQYF